The clone carrying this T cell receptor beta chain was seen more than once but under ten times. This sample is part of a study of blood T cell repertoires in COVID-19. Study-level background: Acute and convalescent COVID-19 specimens originated in the United States, Italy and Spain. Sample material is recorded as cDNA or gDNA derived from T cells, B-cell-depleted T cells, or PBMCs.

Methods used by the authors: For nucleated cells, counts were estimated from reference gene primer amplification. TCRdb's table, derived via immunoSEQ multiplex PCR, lists solely in-frame clones and lacks some. V and J calls plus clone size are reproduced from that table; the DNA served to infer D and trimming. The repertoire has about 48,000 clones, over 65% of them found once; the top ten carry 5.9%. CDR1 is SGHNT, CDR2 YYREEE, per germline (reference sequence). V was pared by 6 bases and J by 8 bases, with 17 bases between. The CDR3 contains 13 residues. Sequencing was performed on peripheral blood. The source of this sequence is a woman aged 60 to 75 with acute or convalescent COVID-19. The chain links TRBV5-4 to TRBJ1-2; perhaps TRBD1 as D (6 bases). This chain's CDR3 is CASTPGQRFGYTF. CDR3 bases: TGTGCCAGCACCCCGGGACAACGGTTCGGCTACACCTTC.